This T cell receptor beta chain was recorded in a study of cytotoxic CD8 clonotypes in ibrutinib-treated CLL. Study summary: Response was recorded as partial in some 25 patients and complete in 2; at median approximately 65 months, roughly 15 remained remitted and approximately twelve had progressed. Study-wide results and caveats: Clonality increased at ibrutinib response and stayed stable in sustained remission. At progression, however, it fell back toward baseline.

Clones were read by immunoSEQ multiplex PCR, and TCRdb kept only the in-frame ones, dropping some. The table lists some 300,000 clones, about 77% of them singletons. Roughly 2.2 micrograms of genomic DNA from cryopreserved PBMCs went into TCR beta libraries. With respect to this clone: Its antigen is currently unknown.

Deletions cut 0 bases from V and 9 bases from J, with 9 bases between. The CDR3 runs 13 residues. Germline V CDR1 and CDR2: LGHNA, YSLEER. The source was PBMCs, collected before ibrutinib treatment. The source is a human donor with chronic lymphocytic leukemia. The chain combines TRBV4-3 with TRBJ1-5; unclear D gene. In DNA form, the CDR3 reads TGCGCCAGCAGCCAAGACCGCACCGGGCCCCAGCATTTT. Translating gives CASSQDRTGPQHF.